A single sample is the source of the 8 T cell receptor beta chains below, sequenced in a study of long-term antiretroviral therapy in people with HIV. A v3.0 immunoSEQ assay was performed at survey level. TCRdb's copy holds only in-frame clones and misses some; the assay was immunoSEQ multiplex PCR. The repertoire holds 30,000 to 40,000 clones, with almost 85% as singletons. The sample in question was unsorted PBMCs, obtained about 3.3 years after starting antiretroviral therapy. Receptor source: a man in his late teens or twenties with HIV.

V is TRBV10-3 and J is TRBJ2-7, with 15 nucleotides matching TRBD2. This CDR3 is built from 16 residues. Germline CDR1 ENHRY, CDR2 SYGVKD. Unmatched junction bases numbered 9, after V lost 10 bases and J lost 2 bases. The CDR3 protein is CATLRGTSGRPYEQYF. The CDR3 region has the DNA TGTGCCACCCTCCGGGGGACTAGCGGGAGGCCCTACGAGCAGTACTTC.

The chain carries TRBV9 and TRBJ2-1, with TRBD2 matching over 12 bases. Germline V gene sequence: CDR1 SGDLS, CDR2 YYNGEE. Trimming at V came to 0 bases and at J to 7 bases, leaving 5 bases not matched to a gene. The CDR3 has 16 residues. The CDR3 DNA follows: TGTGCCAGCAGCGTAGGGGGCGGGACTAGCGGGAATGAGCAGTTCTTC. It specifies CASSVGGGTSGNEQFF. The full variable domain, its missing parts supplied by reference TRBV9 and TRBJ2-1, is DSGVTQTPKHLITATGQRVTLRCSPRSGDLSVYWYQQSLDQGLQFLIQYYNGEERAKGNILERFSAQQFPDLHSELNLSSLELGDSALYFCASSVGGGTSGNEQFFGPGTRLTVL.

This rearrangement joins TRBV28 to TRBJ1-1; tentative D call: TRBD1 (6 bases). V was shortened by 0 bases and J by 6 bases, with 11 bases between the two germline ends. This CDR3 has 14 residues. Germline CDR1 is MDHEN and CDR2 is SYDVKM. CDR3 nucleotides: TGTGCCAGCAGTTTATGGGGGGAGGGGGCTGAAGCTTTCTTT. It is translated as CASSLWGEGAEAFF.

The chain has TRBV7-9 and TRBJ1-2; the D is unclear. The CDR3 is made up of 15 amino acids. CDR1 and CDR2 (germline): SEHNR, FQNEAQ (reference sequence). The germline V and J ends were trimmed by 5 bases and 4 bases, with 17 bases remaining between them. CDR3 sequence (DNA): TGTGCCAGCAGCCCCGACATCCTTCGATCCTATGGCTACACCTTC. It is translated as CASSPDILRSYGYTF. The full variable domain, rest sourced from reference TRBV7-9 and TRBJ1-2, is DTGVSQNPRHKITKRGQNVTFRCDPISEHNRLYWYRQTLGQGPEFLTYFQNEAQLEKSRLLSDRFSAERPKGSFSTLEIQRTEQGDSAMYLCASSPDILRSYGYTFGSGTRLTVV.

The CDR3 spells CASSPLGTGRIGYTF. As DNA, the CDR3 is TGTGCCAGCTCACCCCTTGGGACAGGGCGAATTGGCTACACCTTC. The gene calls are TRBV18 and TRBJ1-2; 9 nucleotides agree with TRBD1. The CDR3 loop spans 15 amino acids. The V gene end was trimmed by 3 bases and the J gene end by 7 bases; junction bases not matched to a gene: 9. Germline V CDR1 and CDR2: KGHSH, LQKENI.

Written as DNA, the CDR3 is TGTGCCAGCAGCGCCGGGACAGGGCGTTACGAGCAGTACTTC. Protein product: CASSAGTGRYEQYF. V usage is TRBV9 and J usage is TRBJ2-7, with TRBD1 matching over 9 bases. The CDR3 is 14 residues long. From germline, CDR1 is SGDLS and CDR2 YYNGEE. V was pared by 3 bases and J by 4 bases, with 5 bases of the junction left unmatched. Combining the CDR3 with reference TRBV9 and TRBJ2-7 gives the whole variable domain DSGVTQTPKHLITATGQRVTLRCSPRSGDLSVYWYQQSLDQGLQFLIQYYNGEERAKGNILERFSAQQFPDLHSELNLSSLELGDSALYFCASSAGTGRYEQYFGPGTRLTVT.

This clone was seen once. The chain uses TRBV2 and TRBJ1-1; 8 nucleotides agree with TRBD1. The CDR3 spans 16 residues. CDR1 SNHLY and CDR2 FYNNEI come from the germline V gene. The V and J ends lost 6 bases and 3 bases, in that order; junction bases with no gene match: 12. CDR3 in DNA: TGTGCCAGCAGACGTGTCGGACAGGGACTGCACACTGAAGCTTTCTTT. It encodes CASRRVGQGLHTEAFF.

The chain couples TRBV27 to TRBJ1-5; D not certain. The CDR3 has 14 residues. Germline loops: CDR1 MNHEY, CDR2 SMNVEV (reference sequence). Between the trimmed V and J ends, which lost 6 bases and 3 bases, there was a span of 12 bases. The CDR3 region is CASSRRYDNQPQHF. CDR3 in DNA: TGTGCCAGCAGCCGTAGGTATGACAATCAGCCCCAGCATTTT.